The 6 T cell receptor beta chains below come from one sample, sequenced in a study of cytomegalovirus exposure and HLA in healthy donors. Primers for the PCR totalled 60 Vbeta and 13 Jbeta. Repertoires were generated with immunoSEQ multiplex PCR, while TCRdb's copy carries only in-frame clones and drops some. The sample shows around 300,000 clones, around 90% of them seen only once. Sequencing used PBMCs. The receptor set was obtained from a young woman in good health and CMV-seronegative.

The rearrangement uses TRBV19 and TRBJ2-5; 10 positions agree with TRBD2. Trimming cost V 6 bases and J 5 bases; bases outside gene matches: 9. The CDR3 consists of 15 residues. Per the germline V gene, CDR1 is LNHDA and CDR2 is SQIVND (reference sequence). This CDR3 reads CASSGAGGTSETQYF. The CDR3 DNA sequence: TGTGCCAGTAGCGGAGCGGGGGGGACGTCGGAGACCCAGTACTTC.

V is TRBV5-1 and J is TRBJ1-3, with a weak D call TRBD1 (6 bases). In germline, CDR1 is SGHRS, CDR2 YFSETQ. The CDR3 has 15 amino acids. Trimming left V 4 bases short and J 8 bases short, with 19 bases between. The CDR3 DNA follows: TGCGCCAGCAGCACTACCGGGACACTGGAGGACACCATATATTTT. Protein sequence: CASSTTGTLEDTIYF.

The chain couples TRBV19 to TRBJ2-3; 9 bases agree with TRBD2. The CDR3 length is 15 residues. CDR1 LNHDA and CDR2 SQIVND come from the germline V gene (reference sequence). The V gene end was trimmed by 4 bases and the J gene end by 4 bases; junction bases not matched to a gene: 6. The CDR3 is CASSKTSGPADTQYF. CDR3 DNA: TGTGCCAGTAGTAAGACTAGCGGACCCGCAGATACGCAGTATTTT.

The CDR3 is CAISLAGGLETQYF. CDR3 nucleotide sequence: TGTGCCATCAGTTTAGCGGGGGGGTTGGAGACCCAGTACTTC. V is TRBV10-3 and J is TRBJ2-5, with 11 bases aligning to TRBD2. Germline lookup yields CDR1 ENHRY and CDR2 SYGVKD. The CDR3 has 14 amino acids. The junction had 4 bases not matched to a gene; V was cut back by 5 bases and J by 5 bases.

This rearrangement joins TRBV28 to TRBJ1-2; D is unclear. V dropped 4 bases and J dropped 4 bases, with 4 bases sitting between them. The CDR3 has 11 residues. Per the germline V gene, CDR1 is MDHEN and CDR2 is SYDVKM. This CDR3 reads CASSWSYGYTF. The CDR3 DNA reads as TGTGCCAGCAGTTGGAGCTATGGCTACACCTTC.

CDR3 nucleotide sequence: TGTGCCAGCAGCCAACAGGCTTATAATGAAAAACTGTTTTTT. The encoded protein is CASSQQAYNEKLFF. The chain uses TRBV13 and TRBJ1-4; D may be TRBD1 (5 bases). The CDR3 spans 14 residues. Looked up from germline, CDR1 is PRHDT and CDR2 is FYEKMQ (reference sequence). V gave up 5 bases and J gave up 4 bases, with 11 bases separating them.